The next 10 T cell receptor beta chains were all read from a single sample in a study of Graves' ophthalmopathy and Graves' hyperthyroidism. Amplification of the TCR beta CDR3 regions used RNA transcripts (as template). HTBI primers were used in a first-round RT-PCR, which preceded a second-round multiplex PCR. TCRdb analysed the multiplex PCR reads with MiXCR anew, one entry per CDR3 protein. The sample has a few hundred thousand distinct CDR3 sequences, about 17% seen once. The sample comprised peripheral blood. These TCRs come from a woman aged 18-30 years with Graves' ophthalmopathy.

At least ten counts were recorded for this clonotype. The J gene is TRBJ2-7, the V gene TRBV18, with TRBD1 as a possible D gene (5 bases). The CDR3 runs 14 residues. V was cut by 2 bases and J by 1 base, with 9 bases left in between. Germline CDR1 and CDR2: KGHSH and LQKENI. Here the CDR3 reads CASSPSRDSYEQYF. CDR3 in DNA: TGTGCCAGCTCACCAAGCAGGGATTCCTACGAGCAGTACTTC.

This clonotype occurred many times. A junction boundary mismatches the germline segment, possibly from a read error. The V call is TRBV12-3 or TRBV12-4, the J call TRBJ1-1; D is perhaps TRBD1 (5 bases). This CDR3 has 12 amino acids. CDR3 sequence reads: CASSYHLIDSLF. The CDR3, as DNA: TGTGCCAGCAGTTACCACCTCATAGACAGCCTCTTT.

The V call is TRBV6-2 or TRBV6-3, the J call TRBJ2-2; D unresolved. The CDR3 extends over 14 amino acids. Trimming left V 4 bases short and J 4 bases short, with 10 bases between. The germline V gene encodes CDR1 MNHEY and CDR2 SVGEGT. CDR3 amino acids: CASSSLLGTGELFF. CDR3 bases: TGTGCCAGCAGTTCGCTTTTGGGCACCGGGGAGCTGTTTTTT.

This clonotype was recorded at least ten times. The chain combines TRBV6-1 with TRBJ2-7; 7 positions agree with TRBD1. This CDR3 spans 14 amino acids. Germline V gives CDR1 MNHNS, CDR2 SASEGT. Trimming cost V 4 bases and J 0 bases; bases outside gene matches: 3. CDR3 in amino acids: CASSATGHSYEQYF. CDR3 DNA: TGTGCCAGCAGTGCGACAGGGCACTCCTACGAGCAGTACTTC.

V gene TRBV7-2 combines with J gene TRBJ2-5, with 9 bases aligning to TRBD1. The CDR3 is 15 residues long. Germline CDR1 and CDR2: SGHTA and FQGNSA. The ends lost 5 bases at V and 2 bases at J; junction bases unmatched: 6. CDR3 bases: TGTGCCAGCAGCCCCGGGACAGGGTGGCAAGAGACCCAGTACTTC. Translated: CASSPGTGWQETQYF.

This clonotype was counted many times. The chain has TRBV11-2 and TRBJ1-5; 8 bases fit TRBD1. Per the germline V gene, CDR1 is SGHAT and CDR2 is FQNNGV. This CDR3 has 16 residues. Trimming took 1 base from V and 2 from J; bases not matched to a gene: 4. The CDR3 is CASSLGTGIGNQPQHF. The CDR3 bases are TGTGCCAGCAGCTTAGGGACAGGGATCGGCAATCAGCCCCAGCATTTT.

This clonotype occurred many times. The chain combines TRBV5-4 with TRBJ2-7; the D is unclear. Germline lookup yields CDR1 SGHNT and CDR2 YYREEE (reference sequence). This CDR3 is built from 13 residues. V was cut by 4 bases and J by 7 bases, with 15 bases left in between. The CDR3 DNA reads TGTGCCAGCAGCCCGTCGGACCGACCGGAGCAGTACTTC. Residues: CASSPSDRPEQYF.

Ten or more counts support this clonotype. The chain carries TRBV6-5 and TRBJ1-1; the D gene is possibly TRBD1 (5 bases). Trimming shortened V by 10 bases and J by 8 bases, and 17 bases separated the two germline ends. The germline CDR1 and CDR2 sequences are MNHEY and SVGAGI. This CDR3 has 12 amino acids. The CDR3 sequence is CATHGTAAEAFF. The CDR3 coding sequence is TGTGCCACCCACGGGACCGCTGCCGAAGCTTTCTTT.

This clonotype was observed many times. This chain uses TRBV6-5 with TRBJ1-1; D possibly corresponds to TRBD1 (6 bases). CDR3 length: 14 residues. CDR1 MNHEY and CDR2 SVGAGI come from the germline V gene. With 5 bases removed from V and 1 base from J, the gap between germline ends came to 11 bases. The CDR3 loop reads CASSTQGQNTEAFF. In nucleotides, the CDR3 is TGTGCCAGCAGTACTCAGGGGCAGAACACTGAAGCTTTCTTT.

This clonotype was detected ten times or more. This chain's CDR3 is CASEGVFF. The CDR3 nucleotides read TGTGCCAGCGAGGGTGTCTTCTTT. The chain has TRBV28 and TRBJ1-1; D unresolved. With 8 bases removed from V and 14 bases from J, the gap between germline ends came to 9 bases. The CDR3 covers 8 residues. CDR1 and CDR2 from the germline V gene are MDHEN and SYDVKM.